This TCR beta chain came from a study of blood T cell repertoires in COVID-19. Study-level background: Whether acute or convalescent, the COVID-19 samples came from the United States, Italy and Spain. T cells, B-cell-depleted T cells, or PBMCs provided the cDNA or gDNA that served as material.

Study processing details: Reference gene primer amplification in the assay estimated nucleated cell counts. Libraries were prepared by immunoSEQ multiplex PCR; TCRdb keeps only in-frame clonotypes and omits some of them. V, J and clone size are taken as reported in that table, and D and trimming were inferred from the DNA itself. The table records around 470,000 clones, roughly 87% of them present only once. The CDR3 runs to 17 residues. Germline assignment: CDR1 SGHTA and CDR2 FQGNSA. Losses at the gene ends were 4 bases for V and 8 bases for J; bases not matched to a gene: 14. This receptor was obtained from a man aged 18 to 35 who had recovered from COVID-19. The material sequenced was PBMCs or T cells enriched from blood (not recorded which). The V and J genes are TRBV7-2 and TRBJ1-6; TRBD1 agrees at 7 bases. In nucleotides, the CDR3 is TGTGCCAGCAGCTCAGGCCTTTGGGACAGAAGATATTCACCCCTCCACTTT. Amino acids: CASSSGLWDRRYSPLHF.